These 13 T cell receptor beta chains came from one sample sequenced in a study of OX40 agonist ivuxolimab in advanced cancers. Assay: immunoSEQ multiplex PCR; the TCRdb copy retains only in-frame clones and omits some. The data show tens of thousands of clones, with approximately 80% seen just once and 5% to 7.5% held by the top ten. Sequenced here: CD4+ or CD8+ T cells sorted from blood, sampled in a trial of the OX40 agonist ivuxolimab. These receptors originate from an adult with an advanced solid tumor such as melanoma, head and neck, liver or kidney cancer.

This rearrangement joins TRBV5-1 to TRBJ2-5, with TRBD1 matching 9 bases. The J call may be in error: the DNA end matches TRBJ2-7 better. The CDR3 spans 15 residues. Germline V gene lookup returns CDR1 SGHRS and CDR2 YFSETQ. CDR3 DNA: TGCGCCAGCAGATATTCCGGGACAGGGACCTACGAGCAGTACTTC. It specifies CASRYSGTGTYEQYF.

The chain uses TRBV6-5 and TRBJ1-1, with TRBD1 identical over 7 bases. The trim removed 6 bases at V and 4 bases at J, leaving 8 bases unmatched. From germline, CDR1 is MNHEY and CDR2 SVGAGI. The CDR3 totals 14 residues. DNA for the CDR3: TGTGCCAGCAGCACATACAGGGGCGGCACTGAAGCTTTCTTT. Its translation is CASSTYRGGTEAFF.

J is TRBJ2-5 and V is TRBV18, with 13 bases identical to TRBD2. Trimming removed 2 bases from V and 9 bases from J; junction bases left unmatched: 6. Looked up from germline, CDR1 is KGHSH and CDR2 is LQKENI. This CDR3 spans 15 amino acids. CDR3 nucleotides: TGTGCCAGCTCACCAATCGGGACTAGCGGGGCCGCCCAGTACTTC. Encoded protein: CASSPIGTSGAAQYF.

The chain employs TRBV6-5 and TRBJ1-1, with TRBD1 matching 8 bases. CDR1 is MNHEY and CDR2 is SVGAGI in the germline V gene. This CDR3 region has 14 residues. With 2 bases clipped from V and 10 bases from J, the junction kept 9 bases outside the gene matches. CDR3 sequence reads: CASSYPGQASGAFF. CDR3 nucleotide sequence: TGTGCCAGCAGTTACCCGGGACAGGCCTCTGGAGCTTTCTTT.

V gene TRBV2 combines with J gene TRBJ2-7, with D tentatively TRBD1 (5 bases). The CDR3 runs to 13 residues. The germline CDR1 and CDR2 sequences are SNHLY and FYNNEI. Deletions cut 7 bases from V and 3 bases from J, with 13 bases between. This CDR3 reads CASTQGRDYEQYF. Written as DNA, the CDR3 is TGTGCCAGCACCCAGGGCAGGGACTACGAGCAGTACTTC.

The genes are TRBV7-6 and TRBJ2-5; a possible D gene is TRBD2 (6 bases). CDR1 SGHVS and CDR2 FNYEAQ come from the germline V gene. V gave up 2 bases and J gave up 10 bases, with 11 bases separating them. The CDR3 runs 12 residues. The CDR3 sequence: CASSLWRDGQYF. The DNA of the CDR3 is TGTGCCAGCAGCTTATGGAGGGATGGCCAGTACTTC.

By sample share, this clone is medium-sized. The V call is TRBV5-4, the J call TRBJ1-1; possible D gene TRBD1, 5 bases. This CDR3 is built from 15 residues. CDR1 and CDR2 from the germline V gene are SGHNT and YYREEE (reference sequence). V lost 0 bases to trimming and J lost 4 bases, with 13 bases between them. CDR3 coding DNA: TGTGCCAGCAGCTTGGCCGAGGACACCCTCACTGAAGCTTTCTTT. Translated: CASSLAEDTLTEAFF.

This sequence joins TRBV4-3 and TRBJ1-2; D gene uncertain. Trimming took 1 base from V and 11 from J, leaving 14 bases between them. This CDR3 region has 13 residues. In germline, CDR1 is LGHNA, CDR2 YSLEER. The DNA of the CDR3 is TGCGCCAGCAGCCAAGTGGTCCACAGTGGGTACACCTTC. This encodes CASSQVVHSGYTF.

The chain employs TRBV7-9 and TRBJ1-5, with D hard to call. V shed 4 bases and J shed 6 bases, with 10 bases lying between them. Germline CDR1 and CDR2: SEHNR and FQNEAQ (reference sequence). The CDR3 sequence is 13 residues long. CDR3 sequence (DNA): TGTGCCAGCAGCTCCTACGATAGTCAGCCCCAGCATTTT. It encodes CASSSYDSQPQHF.

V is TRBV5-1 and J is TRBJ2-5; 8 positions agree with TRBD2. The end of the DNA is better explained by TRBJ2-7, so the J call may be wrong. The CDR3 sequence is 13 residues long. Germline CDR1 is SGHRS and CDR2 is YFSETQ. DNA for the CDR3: TGCGCCAGCAGCTGGAATAGCGGGGTCGAGCAGTACTTC. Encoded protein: CASSWNSGVEQYF.

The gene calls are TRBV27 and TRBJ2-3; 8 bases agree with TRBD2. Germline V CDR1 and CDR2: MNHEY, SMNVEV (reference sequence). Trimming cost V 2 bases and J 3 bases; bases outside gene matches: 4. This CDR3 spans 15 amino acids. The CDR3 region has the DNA TGTGCCAGCAGTTTAAAAGCGGGAGTGACAGATACGCAGTATTTT. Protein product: CASSLKAGVTDTQYF.

CDR3 DNA sequence: TGTGCCAGCAGTTCACAGGCGAGATCCAATCAGCCCCAGCATTTT. As protein: CASSSQARSNQPQHF. The chain joins TRBV28 to TRBJ1-5; tentatively, D is TRBD1 (5 bases). CDR3 length: 15 amino acids. Deletions cut 4 bases from V and 3 bases from J, with 13 bases between. CDR1 is MDHEN and CDR2 is SYDVKM in the germline V gene. The full variable domain, its missing parts supplied by reference TRBV28 and TRBJ1-5, is DVKVTQSSRYLVKRTGEKVFLECVQDMDHENMFWYRQDPGLGLRLIYFSYDVKMKEKGDIPEGYSVSREKKERFSLILESASTNQTSMYLCASSSQARSNQPQHFGDGTRLSIL.

Here the CDR3 DNA reads TGTGCCAGCAGCCCTGGGGCAGGGCGCTCAACTAATGAAAAACTGTTTTTT. This sequence encodes CASSPGAGRSTNEKLFF. V usage is TRBV4-2 and J usage is TRBJ1-4, with D possibly being TRBD1 (5 bases). CDR1 LGHNA and CDR2 YNFKEQ come from the germline V gene. Trimming left V 4 bases short and J 0 bases short, with 15 bases between. The CDR3 spans 17 residues.